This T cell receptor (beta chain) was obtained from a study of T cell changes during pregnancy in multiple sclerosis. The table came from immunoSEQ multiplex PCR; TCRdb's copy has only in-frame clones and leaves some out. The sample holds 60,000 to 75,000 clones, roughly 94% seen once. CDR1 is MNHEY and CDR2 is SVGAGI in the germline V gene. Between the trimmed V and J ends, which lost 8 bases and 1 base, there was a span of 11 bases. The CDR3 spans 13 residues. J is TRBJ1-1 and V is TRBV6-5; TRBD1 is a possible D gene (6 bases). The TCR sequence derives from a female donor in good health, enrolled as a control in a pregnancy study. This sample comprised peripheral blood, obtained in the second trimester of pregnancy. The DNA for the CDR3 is TGTGCCAGCTGCGTGGGACAGAACACTGAAGCTTTCTTT. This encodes CASCVGQNTEAFF.